This TCR beta chain stems from a study of shared clonotypes between healthy human individuals. Assay used: immunoSEQ multiplex PCR; TCRdb lists only in-frame clones, some missing. The sample shows fewer than 3 million clones, approximately 90% of them seen only once. Worth noting for this clone: What it binds is not known.

Study-wide results and limits: A small donor pool kept down the genetic and exposure-history diversity that was represented. Rarefaction demonstrated incomplete sorted-subset sequencing despite large depth.

The V gene's germline CDR1 is WNHNN and CDR2 SYGVQD (reference sequence). The CDR3 contains 14 residues. The junction had 7 bases not matched to a gene; V was cut back by 6 bases and J by 4 bases. The TCR originated in a man between 18 and 29 years old in good health. Some clones in this sample may be carry-over from other donors' samples. The material sequenced was naive CD4+ T cells from PBMCs. The subset is: CD45RA+ positively selected. The chain couples TRBV10-1 to TRBJ2-3, with TRBD1 matching over 7 bases. In DNA form, the CDR3 reads TGCGCCAGCAGCGTTAGAGGGGGCCCAGATACGCAGTATTTT. Its protein product is CASSVRGGPDTQYF.